Described below is a single T cell receptor beta chain sequence and its context. The antigen remains undetermined. This entry is derived from a study of shared clonotypes between healthy human individuals. The CDR3 runs 14 residues. Overall study findings and caveats: In the sorted subsets, rarefaction showed sequencing was incomplete despite large depth. Estimated richness was generally greater in naive than memory subsets.

The table came from immunoSEQ multiplex PCR; TCRdb's copy has only in-frame clones and leaves some out. The sample includes under 2,000,000 clones, approximately 94% of them seen just once. Naivety among CD8 cells was defined by CD45RO negativity and positive CCR7 selection, thereby excluding terminally differentiated effector memory CD45RA+ cells. The chain employs TRBV21-1 and TRBJ1-4; TRBD1 is the table's D call, not checked against the DNA. TRBV21-1 is shown as a pseudogene. The source material was naive CD8+ T cells sorted from blood. The sequence derives from a young man in good health. CDR3 nucleotide sequence: TGTGCCAGCAGCGATCGATGCAGGAATGAAAAACTGTTTTTT. It specifies CASSDRCRNEKLFF.